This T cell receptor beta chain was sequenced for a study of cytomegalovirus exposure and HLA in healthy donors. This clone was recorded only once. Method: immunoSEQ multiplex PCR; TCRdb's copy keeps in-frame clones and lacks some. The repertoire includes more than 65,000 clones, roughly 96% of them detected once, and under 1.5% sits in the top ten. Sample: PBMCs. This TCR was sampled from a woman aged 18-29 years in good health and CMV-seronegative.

CDR3 sequence: CASSLVGDDEQFF. Here the CDR3 DNA reads TGCGCCAGCAGCTTGGTGGGAGACGATGAGCAGTTCTTC. The genes are TRBV5-1 and TRBJ2-1; TRBD2 is a possible D gene (5 bases). Trimming stripped 0 bases from V and 8 bases from J, with 9 bases between. Per the germline V gene, CDR1 is SGHRS and CDR2 is YFSETQ. The CDR3 totals 13 residues. Full variable domain (remainder filled in from reference TRBV5-1 and TRBJ2-1): KAGVTQTPRYLIKTRGQQVTLSCSPISGHRSVSWYQQTPGQGLQFLFEYFSETQRNKGNFPGRFSGRQFSNSRSEMNVSTLELGDSALYLCASSLVGDDEQFFGPGTRLTVL.